The 6 T cell receptor beta chains below all came from one sample that was sequenced in a study of blood T cell repertoires in COVID-19. Repertoires were generated with immunoSEQ multiplex PCR, while TCRdb's copy carries only in-frame clones and drops some. Altogether around 63,000 clones are present, around 90% being singletons, with the ten largest covering roughly 18%. Specimen: peripheral blood. All receptors derive from a woman of 80 years or more with active COVID-19.

In nucleotides, the CDR3 is TGTGCCAGCAGTCAGGGTGGTAGGACTGAAGCTTTCTTT. Translated: CASSQGGRTEAFF. This chain joins TRBV28 and TRBJ1-1; possible D gene TRBD1, 5 bases. The CDR3 sequence is 13 residues long. Germline V gene sequence: CDR1 MDHEN, CDR2 SYDVKM. The V gene lost 5 bases and the J gene lost 5 bases, with 12 bases spanning the gap. The full variable domain, rest sourced from reference TRBV28 and TRBJ1-1, is DVKVTQSSRYLVKRTGEKVFLECVQDMDHENMFWYRQDPGLGLRLIYFSYDVKMKEKGDIPEGYSVSREKKERFSLILESASTNQTSMYLCASSQGGRTEAFFGQGTRLTVV.

CDR3 amino acids: CASSSYLSNTEAFF. CDR3 DNA sequence: TGCGCCAGCAGCTCTTATCTATCGAACACTGAAGCTTTCTTT. This rearrangement joins TRBV5-1 to TRBJ1-1; D is uncertain. The V gene's germline CDR1 is SGHRS and CDR2 YFSETQ. Trimming took off 3 bases at V and 1 base at J, with 10 bases between the two ends. The CDR3 extends over 14 amino acids.

The chain has TRBV25-1 and TRBJ1-2, with TRBD1 identical over 7 bases. The germline V gene has CDR1 MGHDK and CDR2 SYGVNS. This CDR3 is built from 14 residues. After removal of 0 bases from V and 4 bases from J, the junction contained 2 bases not matched to a gene. The CDR3 region has the DNA TGTGCCAGCAGTGAATACGGGACAGCCTATGGCTACACCTTC. Translation gives CASSEYGTAYGYTF.

This clone was seen a handful of times. The chain joins TRBV5-1 to TRBJ2-3, with a tentative D call TRBD1 (6 bases). This CDR3 region has 16 residues. Trimming removed 4 bases at V and 0 bases at J, with 15 bases between. Per the germline V gene, CDR1 is SGHRS and CDR2 is YFSETQ. Here the CDR3 reads CASSGQLLSSTDTQYF. The CDR3 DNA follows: TGCGCCAGCAGCGGACAGCTTTTGTCTAGCACAGATACGCAGTATTTT.

This chain joins TRBV7-3 and TRBJ2-3, with 7 bases identical to TRBD1. This CDR3 contains 13 residues. CDR1 SGHTA and CDR2 FQGTGA come from the germline V gene. After removal of 3 bases from V and 6 bases from J, the junction contained 3 bases not matched to a gene. The DNA for the CDR3 is TGTGCCAGCAGCTTTGGACAGGCCGATACGCAGTATTTT. This translates into CASSFGQADTQYF.

The V call is TRBV5-4, the J call TRBJ2-5, with D possibly TRBD2 on 7 matching bases. CDR3 length: 15 residues. Trimming pared 2 bases from V and 4 bases from J, leaving 15 bases between. Germline CDR1 SGHNT, CDR2 YYREEE (reference sequence). CDR3 sequence reads: CASSFRGGGLETQYF. For the CDR3, the DNA is TGTGCCAGCAGCTTTAGGGGGGGCGGATTAGAGACCCAGTACTTC.